The clone carrying this T cell receptor (beta chain) appeared once. Antigen specificity is unknown. These data are taken from a study of CD8+ T cells in alopecia areata. Overall study results and limits: Especially in alopecia totalis/universalis, lesional scalp showed greater clonality than normal scalp did.

Extracted RNA was reverse transcribed, and the resulting cDNA served as sequencing template. The data were produced by immunoSEQ multiplex PCR, yet TCRdb's version contains in-frame clones alone and is incomplete. The repertoire holds about 150,000 clones, with 45% to 60% as singletons. The CDR3 is 14 amino acids. In germline, CDR1 is MGHRA, CDR2 YSYEKL. Trimming stripped 1 base from V and 6 bases from J, with 13 bases between. The sequence was obtained from a human donor in good health. The material sequenced was CD4+ T cells sorted from blood. J is TRBJ2-7 and V is TRBV4-1; D unresolved. CDR3 DNA sequence: TGCGCCAGCAGCCAAGTTTGGGGTTCGGGCGAGCAGTACTTC. It encodes CASSQVWGSGEQYF.